The rows below give T cell receptor beta chains drawn from one sample of a study of T cells after yellow fever vaccination. MiXCR was run by TCRdb on the 5' RACE reads, yielding one entry per CDR3 protein. Altogether 300,000 to 350,000 distinct CDR3 sequences are present, roughly 4.3% being singletons, with the ten largest covering around 24%. The sequenced sample was PBMCs, obtained 5 days after the yellow fever booster vaccination. These receptor sequences come from a man aged 18 to 30 who received the YFV17D yellow fever vaccine. Both conserved end residues are part of each CDR3. The D gene is left open where the match is weak. Size tells how often a clone was seen (once, few, many) or the class of an expanded clone, and some rows leave it out.

d_call clone_size j_call v_call cdr3_aa cdr3_nt
. . TRBJ2-4 TRBV20-1 CSAIVKNIQYF TGCAGTGCCATTGTAAAAAACATTCAGTACTTC
TRBD1 . TRBJ1-2 TRBV7-2 CASSLSWGQAEYGYTF TGTGCCAGCAGCTTAAGTTGGGGACAGGCGGAGTATGGCTACACCTTC
TRBD1 few TRBJ1-2 TRBV6-2/TRBV6-3 CASSYRQGRYGYTF TGTGCCAGCAGTTACCGACAGGGCCGCTATGGCTACACCTTC
. few TRBJ1-2 TRBV9 CASSPGDPGYGYTF TGTGCCAGCAGCCCTGGAGACCCGGGCTATGGCTACACCTTC
. many TRBJ2-2 TRBV11-2 CASSALRTTGELFF TGTGCCAGCAGCGCCCTGCGGACCACCGGGGAGCTGTTTTTT
. few TRBJ1-2 TRBV21-1 CASSPWTVPYGYTF TGTGCCAGCAGCCCTTGGACAGTGCCCTATGGCTACACCTTC
. many TRBJ1-5 TRBV4-2 CASSQDGVGDQPQHF TGTGCCAGCAGCCAAGACGGCGTAGGAGATCAGCCCCAGCATTTT
. many TRBJ2-3 TRBV5-1 CASSPYDSSTDTQYF TGCGCCAGCAGCCCCTATGACAGCAGCACAGATACGCAGTATTTT
TRBD1 . TRBJ1-2 TRBV9 CASSVKGQGDRDYGYTF TGTGCCAGCAGCGTGAAGGGACAGGGGGATAGGGACTATGGCTACACCTTC
. few TRBJ1-1 TRBV7-2 CASSLSRAAPEAFF TGTGCCAGCAGCTTAAGCCGGGCGGCTCCTGAAGCTTTCTTT
. . TRBJ1-5 TRBV20-1 CSAPSPGTGQPQHF TGCAGTGCCCCCTCCCCGGGGACTGGGCAGCCCCAGCATTTT
TRBD2 few TRBJ2-1 TRBV7-3 CASSVLAGAYYNEQFF TGTGCCAGCAGCGTCCTAGCGGGGGCTTACTACAATGAGCAGTTCTTC
TRBD2 many TRBJ2-7 TRBV20-1 CSAKGPGLTYEQYF TGCAGTGCTAAGGGCCCGGGACTAACCTACGAGCAGTACTTC
. . TRBJ2-5 TRBV10-3 CAVRPTSAQETQYF TGTGCCGTCCGCCCCACGTCGGCCCAAGAGACCCAGTACTTC
TRBD2 . TRBJ2-3 TRBV4-2 CASSQQRAGISDTQYF TGTGCCAGCAGCCAGCAACGAGCGGGGATTTCAGATACGCAGTATTTT
TRBD1 . TRBJ1-5 TRBV12-3/TRBV12-4 CASSPIDRGDDQPQHF TGTGCCAGCAGTCCTATCGACAGGGGGGATGATCAGCCCCAGCATTTT